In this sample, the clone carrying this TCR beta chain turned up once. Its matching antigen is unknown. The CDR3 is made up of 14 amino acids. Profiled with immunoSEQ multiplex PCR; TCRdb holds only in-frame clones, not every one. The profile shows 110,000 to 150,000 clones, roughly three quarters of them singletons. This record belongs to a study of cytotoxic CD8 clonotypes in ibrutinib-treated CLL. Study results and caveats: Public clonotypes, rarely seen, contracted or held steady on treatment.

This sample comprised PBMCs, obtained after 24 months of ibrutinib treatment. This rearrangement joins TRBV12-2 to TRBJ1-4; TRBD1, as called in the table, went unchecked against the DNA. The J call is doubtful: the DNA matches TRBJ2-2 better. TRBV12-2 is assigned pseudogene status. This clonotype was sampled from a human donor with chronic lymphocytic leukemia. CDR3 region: CASRLVSPTGELFF. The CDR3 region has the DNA TGTGCAAGTCGCTTAGTCTCGCCCACAGGGGAGCTGTTTTTT.